This T cell receptor (beta chain) was obtained from a study of radiotherapy plus CTLA-4 blockade in lung cancer. Study information: Objective responses emerged in about 20% of patients, and about 30% attained disease control.

This CDR3 is 16 amino acids long. V lost 4 bases and J lost 3; bases outside the gene matches: 6. Germline V CDR1 and CDR2: SGHRS, YFSETQ. The study's findings and limits: It was early blood T cell clone dynamics, with interferon-beta, that reportedly best predicted response. Clones of tumor-derived TCRs expanded in blood after radiotherapy plus ipilimumab.

The protocol was immunoSEQ multiplex PCR, while the TCRdb copy is restricted to in-frame clones and leaves out a portion. The data hold more than 75,000 clones, with about four fifths observed a single time. As for this clone: The antigen is not known.

This clonotype was sampled from a human donor with non-small cell lung cancer that progressed on radiotherapy plus ipilimumab. J is TRBJ2-1 and V is TRBV5-1, with 11 bases fitting TRBD2. The starting material was peripheral blood, obtained from a patient treated with radiotherapy plus ipilimumab. Here the CDR3 DNA reads TGCGCCAGCAGCCATGCCGGGACTAGCGGCTACAATGAGCAGTTCTTC. It yields the protein CASSHAGTSGYNEQFF.